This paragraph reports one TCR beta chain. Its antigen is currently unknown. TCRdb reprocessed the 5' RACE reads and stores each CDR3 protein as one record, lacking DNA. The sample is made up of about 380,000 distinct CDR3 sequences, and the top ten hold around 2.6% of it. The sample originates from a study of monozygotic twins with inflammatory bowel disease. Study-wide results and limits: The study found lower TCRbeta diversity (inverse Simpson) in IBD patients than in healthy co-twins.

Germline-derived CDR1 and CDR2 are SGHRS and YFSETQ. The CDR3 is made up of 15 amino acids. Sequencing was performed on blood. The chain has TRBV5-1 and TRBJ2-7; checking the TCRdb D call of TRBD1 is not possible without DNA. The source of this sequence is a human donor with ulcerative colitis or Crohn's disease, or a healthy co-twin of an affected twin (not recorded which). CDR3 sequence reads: CASSPRGQFSYEQYF.